This TCR beta chain was observed in a study of shared clonotypes between healthy human individuals. Study-level results: Shared across four donors were 5% to 6% of the naive CD4 clonotypes.

Sequencing was performed with immunoSEQ multiplex PCR; in TCRdb, only in-frame clones are kept and a portion is missing. This sample carries about 1 million clones, 65% to 80% of them seen once, and the ten largest clones take about 1.5%. The germline CDR1 and CDR2 sequences are MNHNS and SASEGT. The CDR3 has 13 residues. After removal of 4 bases from V and 9 bases from J, the junction contained 2 bases not matched to a gene. Note on this clone: Its cognate antigen is unknown.

This TCR derives from a man aged 18 to 29 in good health. The specimen was memory CD4+ T cells sorted from blood. Sample subset: CD45RA-negative fraction. The chain combines TRBV6-1 with TRBJ2-7; 14 nucleotides match TRBD2. DNA for the CDR3: TGTGCCAGCAGTGGGACTAGCGGGAGGATGCAGTACTTC. This encodes CASSGTSGRMQYF.